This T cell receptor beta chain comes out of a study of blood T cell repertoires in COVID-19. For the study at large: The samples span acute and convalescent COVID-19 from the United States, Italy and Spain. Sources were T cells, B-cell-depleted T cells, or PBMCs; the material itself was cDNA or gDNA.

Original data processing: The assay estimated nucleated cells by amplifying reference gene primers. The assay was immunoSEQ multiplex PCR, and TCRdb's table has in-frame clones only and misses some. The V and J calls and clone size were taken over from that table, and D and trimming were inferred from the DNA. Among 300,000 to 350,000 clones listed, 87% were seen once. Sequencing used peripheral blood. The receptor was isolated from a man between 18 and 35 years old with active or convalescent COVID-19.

CDR3 sequence (DNA): TGTGCCAGCAAGGCGGCCGGGGTCAATGGGAATGAGCAGTTCTTC. It is translated as CASKAAGVNGNEQFF. The chain has TRBV7-9 and TRBJ2-1; D perhaps matches TRBD2 (5 bases). CDR3 length equals 15 residues. Germline assignment: CDR1 SEHNR and CDR2 FQNEAQ (reference sequence). Trimming removed 7 bases at V and 7 bases at J, with 20 bases between.